The 21 T cell receptor beta chains below come from one sample, sequenced in a study of blood T cells in healthy people across ages (dated by TCRdb to 2014 to 2015). Library preparation employed 5' RACE. Instrument on record: Illumina HiSeq 2500. A second about 7 to 12 cycle PCR used a sample-barcoded 5' primer and a J-beta primer mix. TCRdb reprocessing: public reads trimmed at Q25 with fastp, clones called with MiXCR, in-frame beta chains kept. Each entry merges the rows of one CDR3 protein and shows their most common DNA and genes. The sample table shows under 2,000,000 distinct CDR3 sequences, and about 50% are seen once. Jointly, the top ten make up less than 2.5% of the sample. The sample consisted of blood. These receptors were obtained from a woman aged 40 to 50 in good health.

The chain combines TRBV28 with TRBJ2-1; 9 nucleotides line up with TRBD1. This CDR3 comprises 14 residues. Germline V lookup: CDR1 MDHEN, CDR2 SYDVKM. With 10 bases clipped from V and 5 bases from J, the junction kept 9 bases outside the gene matches. Written as DNA, the CDR3 is TGTGCCACCAACCGGGACAGGGCGAACAATGAGCAGTTCTTC. It encodes CATNRDRANNEQFF. The full variable domain, completed using reference TRBV28 and TRBJ2-1, is DVKVTQSSRYLVKRTGEKVFLECVQDMDHENMFWYRQDPGLGLRLIYFSYDVKMKEKGDIPEGYSVSREKKERFSLILESASTNQTSMYLCATNRDRANNEQFFGPGTRLTVL.

For the CDR3, the DNA is TGTGCCAGCAGTTCTACCGGGACTTGGGGCAATGAGCAGTTCTTC. Amino acids: CASSSTGTWGNEQFF. The rearrangement uses TRBV12-3 or TRBV12-4 and TRBJ2-1, with a possible D match to TRBD2 (6 bases). Between the trimmed V and J ends, which lost 4 bases and 6 bases, there was a span of 16 bases. The CDR3 length is 15 residues.

The V gene is TRBV20-1, the J gene TRBJ2-1, with 8 nucleotides matching TRBD1. Germline V CDR1 and CDR2: DFQATT, SNEGSKA (reference sequence). The CDR3 contains 18 residues. The ends lost 0 bases at V and 1 base at J; junction bases unmatched: 11. As DNA, the CDR3 is TGCAGTGCTAGAGAAACGGCAGGGGGCGATAAGTCCTACAATGAGCAGTTCTTC. It encodes CSARETAGGDKSYNEQFF.

The V gene is TRBV5-1, the J gene TRBJ2-5; D remains ambiguous. The V gene's germline CDR1 is SGHRS and CDR2 YFSETQ. Trimming left V 3 bases short and J 11 bases short, with 20 bases between. This CDR3 contains 14 residues. The CDR3 region has the DNA TGCGCCAGCAGCTACCGCGGCTCCCCGGATGAGCAGTACTTC. This translates into CASSYRGSPDEQYF.

V and J are TRBV4-3 and TRBJ2-3, with TRBD2 matching 8 bases. The V gene's germline CDR1 is LGHNA and CDR2 YSLEER. The CDR3 runs to 15 residues. Losses at the gene ends were 2 bases for V and 9 bases for J; bases not matched to a gene: 10. The CDR3 reads CASSQSGGRIETQYF. DNA for the CDR3: TGCGCCAGCAGCCAAAGCGGGGGAAGGATAGAAACGCAGTATTTT.

The count of this clonotype is one. The chain joins TRBV10-3 to TRBJ1-6, with no clear D. CDR1 is ENHRY and CDR2 is SYGVKD in the germline V gene. The CDR3 has 15 amino acids. V shed 3 bases and J shed 5 bases, with 11 bases lying between them. CDR3 nucleotides: TGTGCCATCAGTGAAGGGCAGCCAGATAATTCACCCCTCCACTTT. This sequence encodes CAISEGQPDNSPLHF.

This chain uses TRBV20-1 with TRBJ2-3; 7 bases match TRBD2. The CDR3 has 14 residues. Per germline, CDR1 DFQATT and CDR2 SNEGSKA (reference sequence). After removal of 3 bases from V and 5 bases from J, the junction contained 8 bases not matched to a gene. CDR3 in DNA: TGCAGTGCTAGCAGTAGCGGGCTCGAAGATACGCAGTATTTT. This codes for CSASSSGLEDTQYF.

The chain has TRBV4-3 and TRBJ1-2; possibly TRBD1 for D (5 bases). Germline-derived CDR1 and CDR2 are LGHNA and YSLEER. This CDR3 contains 14 residues. Trimming removed 0 bases at V and 7 bases at J, with 12 bases between. The CDR3 DNA follows: TGCGCCAGCAGCCAAGACTTCCGGGGGGTTGGCTACACCTTC. As protein: CASSQDFRGVGYTF.

DNA for the CDR3: TGCGCCAGCAGCTTGGCCCGAGGGGTGAACTATGGCTACACCTTC. Translated, it gives CASSLARGVNYGYTF. The chain has TRBV5-1 and TRBJ1-2, with D possibly being TRBD1 (5 bases). V was pared by 0 bases and J by 2 bases, with 11 bases between. This CDR3 has 15 residues. Germline V gene sequence: CDR1 SGHRS, CDR2 YFSETQ.

J is TRBJ2-1 and V is TRBV20-1, with TRBD1 matching 7 bases. The length of the CDR3 is 12 residues. V gave up 6 bases and J gave up 7 bases; unmatched junction bases: 6. Germline V gene sequence: CDR1 DFQATT, CDR2 SNEGSKA (reference sequence). For the CDR3, the DNA is TGCAGTGCGGGACAGCTGGGTAATGAGCAGTTCTTC. It translates to CSAGQLGNEQFF.

The rearrangement uses TRBV5-5 and TRBJ2-3, with D perhaps being TRBD1 or TRBD2 (5 bases each). Trimming removed 6 bases at V and 8 bases at J, with 7 bases between. CDR3 length: 10 residues. Per germline, CDR1 SGHKS and CDR2 YYEKEE (reference sequence). The CDR3 DNA reads TGTGCCAGCATCGGGGCTACGCAGTATTTT. The encoded protein is CASIGATQYF. The variable domain in full, completed from reference TRBV5-5 and TRBJ2-3, reads DAGVTQSPTHLIKTRGQQVTLRCSPISGHKSVSWYQQVLGQGPQFIFQYYEKEERGRGNFPDRFSARQFPNYSSELNVNALLLGDSALYLCASIGATQYFGPGTRLTVL.

The chain links TRBV6-6 to TRBJ1-2, with D perhaps matching TRBD1 (6 bases). Germline V lookup: CDR1 MNHNY, CDR2 SVGAGI (reference sequence). V was pared by 9 bases and J by 6 bases, with 17 bases between. This CDR3 has 13 amino acids. The DNA of the CDR3 is TGTGCCAGTGTGTGGGGGGCTAGTGATGGCTACACCTTC. Its protein product is CASVWGASDGYTF.

The V gene is TRBV19, the J gene TRBJ1-4, with D perhaps matching TRBD1 (6 bases). The V and J ends lost 3 bases and 8 bases respectively, with 16 bases between them. Germline values: CDR1 LNHDA, CDR2 SQIVND (reference sequence). CDR3 length equals 15 residues. The CDR3 DNA is TGTGCCAGTAGTATCTCGACAGGATTGGGGGAAAAACTGTTTTTT. Amino acid sequence: CASSISTGLGEKLFF.

This clonotype showed up just a few times. V gene TRBV6-2 or TRBV6-3 combines with J gene TRBJ2-5; possibly TRBD1 for D (5 bases). CDR3 size: 18 residues. The germline V gene encodes CDR1 MNHEY and CDR2 SVGEGT. With 1 base removed from V and 2 bases from J, the gap between germline ends came to 20 bases. The CDR3 here is CASSYFAVGVPVQETQYF. In DNA form, the CDR3 reads TGTGCCAGCAGTTACTTCGCAGTAGGGGTTCCAGTACAAGAGACCCAGTACTTC.

CDR3 sequence reads: CASSLAGAQSYGYTF. CDR3 sequence (DNA): TGTGCCAGCAGTTTAGCAGGGGCCCAAAGCTATGGCTACACCTTC. V usage is TRBV28 and J usage is TRBJ1-2, with D perhaps matching TRBD1 (6 bases). Trimming shortened V by 2 bases and J by 4 bases, and 14 bases separated the two germline ends. The CDR3 is 15 residues long. The germline gives CDR1 MDHEN, CDR2 SYDVKM.

Only one count was recorded for this clonotype. This chain connects TRBV19 to TRBJ1-2; D ambiguous. Germline assignment: CDR1 LNHDA and CDR2 SQIVND (reference sequence). CDR3 length: 15 residues. Trimming took 3 bases from V and 5 from J, leaving 16 bases between them. CDR3 loop: CASSILHPANYGYTF. The CDR3 nucleotides read TGTGCCAGTAGTATTTTGCACCCAGCCAATTATGGCTACACCTTC.

This clonotype turned up a few times. The chain combines TRBV6-5 with TRBJ2-1, with 7 nucleotides matching TRBD2. This CDR3 has 14 residues. Trimming at V came to 8 bases and at J to 6 bases, leaving 10 bases not matched to a gene. The V gene's germline CDR1 is MNHEY and CDR2 SVGAGI. In nucleotides, the CDR3 is TGTGCCAGCTGGGCCCTGGGGGGGACCAATGAGCAGTTCTTC. It codes for CASWALGGTNEQFF.

V and J are TRBV12-3 or TRBV12-4 and TRBJ1-5, with D possibly TRBD1 on 5 matching bases. V lost 7 bases, J lost 2 bases, and 18 bases lay in between. The CDR3 extends over 16 amino acids. DNA of the CDR3: TGTGCCAGCAACAACCTCGAGGGGTCAGGCAATCAGCCCCAGCATTTT. Protein sequence: CASNNLEGSGNQPQHF.

With regard to this clonotype: This sequence may be a read error, since a much larger clone differs from it by one base. The chain combines TRBV10-3 with TRBJ2-5; tentative D call: TRBD1 (6 bases). The CDR3 length is 14 residues. From germline, CDR1 is ENHRY and CDR2 SYGVKD. DNA of the CDR3: TGTGCCACCAGTGTCAGGGGATTCCAAGAGACCCAGTACTTC. It yields the protein CATSVRGFQETQYF.

A few counts support this clonotype. V is TRBV27 and J is TRBJ2-7; either TRBD1 or TRBD2 may fit D (5 bases each). The CDR3 totals 14 residues. The germline gives CDR1 MNHEY, CDR2 SMNVEV (reference sequence). The ends were cut back, 3 bases at V and 2 bases at J, with 11 bases in the middle. The CDR3 bases are TGTGCCAGCAGTTTGAGTTGGGGGACCTACGAGCAGTACTTC. Its translation: CASSLSWGTYEQYF.

The J gene is TRBJ1-5, the V gene TRBV20-1; D unclear. Germline V CDR1 and CDR2: DFQATT, SNEGSKA (reference sequence). V lost 7 bases to trimming and J lost 6 bases, with 13 bases between them. The CDR3 consists of 12 residues. CDR3 amino acids: CSGRRTGQPQHF. CDR3 DNA sequence: TGCAGTGGCCGGCGAACGGGTCAGCCCCAGCATTTT.